These T cell receptor beta chains were read from a single sample in a study of T cells in Graves' hyperthyroidism and ophthalmopathy. TCRdb re-derived calls from the multiplex PCR reads in MiXCR, one entry per CDR3 protein. This sample has fewer than 650,000 distinct CDR3 sequences, with less than 15% found just once. What was sequenced was blood. These receptors were taken from a woman in her thirties or forties with Graves' hyperthyroidism. Each CDR3 is given with its conserved first and last residue. D genes are given only for firm matches. Clone size is stated in some rows and not others, as once, few, many or a class when expanded.

>TRBJ2-3|-|TRBD1|TRBV6-1
CASSYRGDTQYF
TGTGCCAGCAGCTACAGGGGGGATACGCAGTATTTT
>TRBJ2-6|many|-|TRBV28
CASQRSGANVLTF
TGTGCCAGCCAGCGCTCTGGGGCCAACGTCCTGACTTTC
>TRBJ2-1|many|-|TRBV30
CAWSVRTYNEQFF
TGTGCCTGGAGTGTGAGGACCTACAATGAGCAGTTCTTC
>TRBJ2-7|many|-|TRBV28
CASCGTPSYEQYF
TGTGCCAGCTGCGGGACTCCCAGTTACGAGCAGTACTTC
>TRBJ2-3|many|-|TRBV3-1
CASSQILGQLGTDTQYF
TGTGCCAGCAGCCAGATACTAGGGCAGTTGGGCACAGATACGCAGTATTTT
>TRBJ2-3|-|-|TRBV9
CASSVSDGPLGTQYF
TGTGCCAGCAGCGTTAGTGACGGGCCACTCGGAACGCAGTATTTT
>TRBJ2-5|many|-|TRBV6-1
CASSATGRETQYF
TGTGCCAGCAGTGCGACAGGTCGAGAGACCCAGTACTTC
>TRBJ2-2|-|-|TRBV5-4
CASRQYTGTLNPGELFF
TGTGCCAGCAGGCAATACACCGGGACTCTGAACCCCGGGGAGCTGTTTTTT
>TRBJ1-1|many|-|TRBV7-9
CASSLELQNTEAFF
TGTGCCAGCAGCTTAGAATTGCAGAACACTGAAGCTTTCTTT
>TRBJ2-7|many|-|TRBV18
CASSPSSALEQYF
TGTGCCAGCTCACCTTCTTCAGCCCTCGAGCAGTACTTC
>TRBJ2-1|few|TRBD2|TRBV12-3/TRBV12-4
CASSVGLAGGPGEQFF
TGTGCCAGCAGCGTGGGACTAGCGGGAGGGCCTGGTGAGCAGTTCTTC
>TRBJ2-1|many|TRBD1|TRBV5-5
CASSLRQGTTYNEQFF
TGTGCCAGCAGCCTACGACAGGGGACCACCTACAATGAGCAGTTCTTC
>TRBJ1-2|few|-|TRBV10-1
CASSTGLNYGYTF
TGCGCCAGCAGTACAGGCCTTAACTATGGCTACACCTTC
>TRBJ2-3|many|-|TRBV11-1
CASSFASWTYTDTQYF
TGTGCCAGCAGCTTTGCCTCCTGGACTTATACAGATACGCAGTATTTT
>TRBJ2-7|many|-|TRBV6-6
CASSYSGVLSYEQYF
TGTGCCAGCAGTTATTCGGGGGTGCTTTCCTACGAGCAGTACTTC
>TRBJ2-3|once|TRBD2|TRBV6-1
CASLNRGAGVSDTQYF
TGTGCCAGTCTTAATCGGGGTGCGGGAGTCTCAGATACGCAGTATTTT
>TRBJ1-5|-|-|TRBV6-2/TRBV6-3
CASSFTAPGGNQPQHF
TGTGCCAGCAGTTTCACAGCCCCCGGAGGGAATCAGCCCCAGCATTTT
>TRBJ1-5|-|-|TRBV20-1
CSAKGGYGNQPQHF
TGCAGTGCGAAAGGGGGTTACGGCAATCAGCCCCAGCATTTT
>TRBJ2-7|many|TRBD2|TRBV20-1
CSAKATSFYEQYF
TGCAGTGCTAAAGCGACTAGCTTCTACGAGCAGTACTTC
>TRBJ1-1|-|TRBD1|TRBV20-1
CSARAGGKFQAFF
TGCAGTGCGCGCGCAGGGGGAAAGTTTCAAGCTTTCTTT
>TRBJ2-2|many|TRBD2|TRBV9
CASSVDPSGSPTGELFF
TGTGCCAGCAGCGTAGATCCTAGCGGGAGTCCCACCGGGGAGCTGTTTTTT
>TRBJ2-7|-|TRBD2|TRBV18
CASSPPGGLAGVSYEQYF
TGTGCCAGCTCACCACCGGGGGGACTAGCGGGAGTGTCCTACGAGCAGTACTTC
>TRBJ2-1|many|TRBD2|TRBV20-1
CSATAGLAGGPNEQFF
TGCAGTGCTACGGCGGGACTAGCGGGAGGGCCCAATGAGCAGTTCTTC
>TRBJ2-3|many|-|TRBV2
CASSTSLADTQYF
TGTGCCAGCAGCACTAGCCTCGCAGATACGCAGTATTTT
>TRBJ2-2|few|TRBD2|TRBV12-3/TRBV12-4
CASSFGLGPAGELFF
TGTGCCAGCAGCTTCGGACTAGGGCCCGCCGGGGAGCTGTTTTTT
>TRBJ2-7|-|-|TRBV11-2
CASSLVFSGSLSYEQYF
TGTGCCAGCAGCTTAGTTTTCTCAGGGTCGCTATCCTACGAGCAGTACTTC
>TRBJ2-2|-|-|TRBV12-5
CASVPGVSTGELFF
TGTGCTAGTGTTCCGGGGGTAAGCACCGGGGAGCTGTTTTTT
>TRBJ2-2|few|TRBD1|TRBV7-7
CASSLGQGLGTGELFF
TGTGCTAGCAGCCTCGGACAGGGGCTGGGCACCGGGGAGCTGTTTTTT
>TRBJ1-1|many|-|TRBV4-1
CASSQRENTEAFF
TGCGCCAGCAGCCAACGAGAGAACACTGAAGCTTTCTTT
>TRBJ2-7|-|TRBD1|TRBV28
CASTPVRGPYEQYF
TGTGCCAGCACCCCGGTAAGGGGGCCCTACGAGCAGTACTTC
>TRBJ1-1|many|-|TRBV7-3
CASSLIEGGEAFF
TGTGCCAGCAGCTTAATTGAGGGGGGGGAAGCTTTCTTT
>TRBJ1-4|many|-|TRBV28
CAITTPSSEKLFF
TGTGCCATCACAACCCCATCGAGTGAAAAACTGTTTTTT
>TRBJ2-5|few|-|TRBV28
CAYGSLETQYF
TGTGCCTACGGGAGCCTCGAGACCCAGTACTTC
>TRBJ2-1|few|-|TRBV12-3/TRBV12-4
CASSFVWQGYNEQFF
TGTGCCAGCAGTTTCGTTTGGCAGGGGTACAATGAGCAGTTCTTC
>TRBJ1-2|-|-|TRBV2
CASGTFYGYTF
TGTGCCAGCGGCACCTTCTATGGCTACACCTTC
>TRBJ1-1|many|TRBD1|TRBV11-2
CASSSGWGQGVNGTEAFF
TGTGCCAGCAGCTCGGGGTGGGGACAGGGGGTAAATGGCACTGAAGCTTTCTTT
>TRBJ1-1|many|TRBD1|TRBV28
CASSPRQGRWYTEAFF
TGTGCCAGCAGCCCAAGACAGGGGCGATGGTACACTGAAGCTTTCTTT
>TRBJ1-2|many|-|TRBV6-5
CASSLGSRGGYTF
TGTGCCAGCAGTTTGGGGTCACGGGGTGGCTACACCTTC
>TRBJ1-5|many|-|TRBV20-1
CSARGGGQLNQPQHF
TGCAGTGCTAGAGGTGGAGGACAGCTGAATCAGCCCCAGCATTTT
>TRBJ2-4|-|TRBD2|TRBV3-1
CASSLDNGLAKNVQYF
TGTGCCAGCAGCTTGGACAACGGACTAGCCAAAAACGTTCAGTACTTC
>TRBJ2-5|many|-|TRBV20-1
CSARYVNQETQYF
TGCAGTGCTAGATACGTAAACCAAGAGACCCAGTACTTC
>TRBJ2-1|many|-|TRBV5-1
CASSMGDGEQFF
TGCGCCAGCAGCATGGGGGACGGTGAGCAGTTCTTC
>TRBJ2-1|few|TRBD2|TRBV4-1
CASSQSRLADYNEQNVVWQFF
TGCGCCAGCAGCCAATCCAGACTAGCGGATTACAATGAGCAGAACGTCGTATGGCAGTTCTTC
>TRBJ1-2|few|-|TRBV6-1
CASSYRGSGYTF
TGTGCCAGCAGTTATAGGGGTAGTGGCTACACCTTC
>TRBJ2-7|many|TRBD1|TRBV28
CASAGQGDNEQYF
TGTGCCAGCGCGGGACAGGGTGACAACGAGCAGTACTTC
>TRBJ1-1|-|TRBD1|TRBV7-9
CASSRDRGLMNTEAFF
TGTGCCAGCAGCCGGGACAGGGGTTTGATGAACACTGAGGCTTTCTTT
>TRBJ1-5|-|TRBD1|TRBV12-3/TRBV12-4
CASSLGGQTNNQPQHF
TGTGCCAGCAGTTTAGGGGGACAGACTAACAATCAGCCCCAGCATTTT
>TRBJ1-5|-|TRBD1|TRBV28
CASSPEAGGRGSNQPQHF
TGTGCCAGCAGTCCAGAGGCAGGGGGCCGTGGGAGCAATCAGCCCCAGCATTTT
>TRBJ2-7|-|-|TRBV29-1
CSVDPRGATSYEQYF
TGCAGCGTCGATCCTCGGGGGGCAACTTCCTACGAGCAGTACTTC
>TRBJ2-5|-|TRBD1|TRBV15
CATSRGGTGGVMTQYF
TGTGCCACCAGCAGAGGGGGGACAGGAGGGGTCATGACCCAGTACTTC
>TRBJ2-7|many|TRBD1|TRBV18
CASSLTGQSTYEQYF
TGTGCCAGCTCCCTAACGGGACAGTCCACCTACGAGCAGTACTTC
>TRBJ2-3|few|-|TRBV6-9
CASSYASNTDTQYF
TGTGCCAGCAGTTATGCTAGCAACACAGATACGCAGTATTTT